These T cell receptor beta chains were read from a single sample in a study of OX40 agonist ivuxolimab in advanced cancers. The repertoire was sequenced with immunoSEQ multiplex PCR; TCRdb's copy has only in-frame clones and lacks some. The repertoire holds over 50,000 clones, 65% to 90% seen once, with around 0.6% in the top ten. The specimen comprised CD4+ or CD8+ T cells sorted from blood, sampled in a trial of the OX40 agonist ivuxolimab. Every receptor here comes from an adult with an advanced solid tumor such as melanoma, head and neck, liver or kidney cancer. The conserved cysteine and the conserved F or W are not part of the CDR3 here. The order of the fields is CDR3 length, V gene, CDR3 protein.

length: 14; V: TRBV18; CDR3: ASSPRQGPTNEKLF
length: 14; V: TRBV19; CDR3: ASSNRGPASGNTIY
length: 13; V: TRBV9; CDR3: ASSPLGGVGQPQH
length: 12; V: TRBV5-4; CDR3: ASSLAAYNSPLH
length: 15; V: TRBV28; CDR3: ASSQEGGRYRGDTQY
length: 13; V: TRBV11-3; CDR3: ASSLMGGEAVEQF
length: 12; V: TRBV28; CDR3: ASHGRAAGYEQY
length: 13; V: TRBV2; CDR3: ASSESGSGANVLT
length: 12; V: TRBV28; CDR3: ASSTRAYASKLF
length: 12; V: TRBV6-1; CDR3: ASTHPAAGNIQY
length: 12; V: TRBV28; CDR3: ASRSGTGNSPLH
length: 15; V: TRBV5-6; CDR3: ASSSGPFRKTNEKLF
length: 14; V: TRBV4-2; CDR3: ASSQTPGALGDTQY
length: 13; V: TRBV11-3; CDR3: ASSLKGPGTDTQY
length: 12; V: TRBV10-1; CDR3: ASSEGASTDTQY